One and the same sample provided the 21 T cell receptor beta chains below, sequenced in a study of tumor-infiltrating lymphocytes in primary liver carcinoma. It was from about 20-30 mg of unsorted bulk tissue that RNA and DNA were co-extracted. Priming with a constant-region primer yielded TCR beta cDNA from around 0.45 ug total RNA. ARM-PCR was slightly modified, and three nested multiplex PCR rounds with it gave rise to the TCR beta libraries. Use of TRBV1-TRBV30 forward primers with a C-beta reverse primer characterized the first two PCR rounds, which lasted about 11 cycles each. TCRdb reprocessed the multiplex PCR reads with MiXCR, giving one entry per CDR3 protein. This sample has fewer than 75,000 distinct CDR3 sequences, with over 60% found just once. Sequenced: liver tumor tissue from sampling region 4. This sample's subset: tumor region T4, right-lateral pole. The receptors derive from a man aged 40-49 years with primary liver carcinoma and hepatitis B virus infection.

On this clonotype itself: The junction and the germline gene differ at one end; a read error may be behind it. This chain uses TRBV11-1 with TRBJ2-4; 11 bases match TRBD2. The CDR3 consists of 17 residues. The germline V gene has CDR1 SGHAT and CDR2 FQDESV (reference sequence). The CDR3 region is CANSFPGTSGAKNIQYF. For the CDR3, the DNA is TGTGCCAACAGCTTTCCTGGGACTAGCGGAGCCAAAAACATTCAGTACTTC.

As to this clonotype: An end of the junction differs from the germline gene, which may be a read error. The CDR3 DNA follows: TGTGCCAGCAGCCCTAGTAGGTCGCCCGGGGAGATGCTTTTT. It is translated as CASSPSRSPGEMLF. The chain uses TRBV5-4 and TRBJ2-2; D might be TRBD2 (5 bases). CDR3 length equals 14 residues. Germline V gene sequence: CDR1 SGHNT, CDR2 YYREEE (reference sequence).

This clonotype has a count of ten or more. The rearrangement links TRBV28 to TRBJ2-1, with a possible D match to TRBD2 (6 bases). In germline, CDR1 is MDHEN, CDR2 SYDVKM. Trimming cost V 6 bases and J 3 bases, with 15 bases left between them. The CDR3 length is 15 residues. The CDR3 reads CASSLGSGFYNEQFF. The CDR3, as DNA: TGTGCCAGCAGCCTCGGGAGCGGATTCTACAATGAGCAGTTCTTC.

Ten or more counts support this clonotype. This could be a read error, since a much larger clone is one nucleotide away. The chain uses TRBV4-2 and TRBJ1-2; D remains unclear. Trimming removed 6 bases at V and 2 bases at J, with 13 bases between. This CDR3 is 14 amino acids long. Germline lookup yields CDR1 LGHNA and CDR2 YNFKEQ. The CDR3 protein is CASRALDGNYGYTF. The CDR3 nucleotides read TGTGCCAGCAGGGCCCTTGATGGGAACTATGGCTACACCTTC.

On this clonotype: The conserved closing phenylalanine or tryptophan is absent in this CDR3, likely reflecting a read error. This chain joins TRBV6-5 and TRBJ2-7; D not resolved. The CDR3 has 11 residues. The germline CDR1 and CDR2 sequences are MNHEY and SVGAGI. V dropped 4 bases and J dropped 6 bases, with 7 bases sitting between them. The CDR3 loop is CASSSGREQYI. CDR3 in DNA: TGTGCCAGCAGTTCAGGTCGCGAGCAGTACATC.

This chain links TRBV11-2 with TRBJ2-5, with 8 positions matching TRBD1. This CDR3 is built from 15 residues. V was pared by 3 bases and J by 5 bases, with 8 bases of the junction left unmatched. Germline assignment: CDR1 SGHAT and CDR2 FQNNGV. CDR3 bases: TGTGCCAGCAGCTTGGAGGCAGGGGGCCGTGAGACCCAGTACTTC. This codes for CASSLEAGGRETQYF.

This clonotype showed up just once. Here the CDR3 omits its conserved ending phenylalanine or tryptophan, so a read error is the likely source. CDR3 residues: CASSRLPINPTDTQYH. The DNA of the CDR3 is TGTGCCAGCAGCCGACTACCCATCAACCCCACAGATACGCAGTATCAT. V and J are TRBV11-2 and TRBJ2-3; D perhaps matches TRBD2 (5 bases). V was shortened by 5 bases and J by 2 bases, with 17 bases between the two germline ends. The CDR3 length is 16 residues. Germline CDR1 and CDR2: SGHAT and FQNNGV.

Worth noting for this clonotype: A single base separates this from a much larger clone, so it may be a read error. The V and J genes are TRBV11-2 and TRBJ2-5, with TRBD2 matching over 8 bases. Looked up from germline, CDR1 is SGHAT and CDR2 is FQNNGV. The CDR3 spans 19 residues. The CDR3 bases are TGTGCCAGTAGCTTTGGTAGCCTTCAAACGGGAGGGCGGGGAGAGACCCAGTACTTC. This codes for CASSFGSLQTGGRGETQYF.

Concerning this clonotype itself: This may be a read error: a much more frequent sequence differs by one nucleotide. The V gene is TRBV28, the J gene TRBJ1-6; 12 bases are a match to TRBD1. Per the germline V gene, CDR1 is MDHEN and CDR2 is SYDVKM. This CDR3 has 17 amino acids. Here the CDR3 DNA reads TGTGCCGGCAGTATCCAGGGACAGGGGGCTCTGAATTCACCCCTCCACTTT. Translated: CAGSIQGQGALNSPLHF.

Comments on this clonotype: A read error may account for a junction end that differs from germline. The chain's CDR3 is CVSGQTPSGAKETQYF. CDR3 nucleotides: TGTGTCAGCGGTCAAACTCCTAGCGGGGCGAAAGAGACCCAGTACTTC. J is TRBJ2-5 and V is TRBV11-2, with 9 bases lining up with TRBD2. The CDR3 covers 16 residues. Germline CDR1 SGHAT, CDR2 FQNNGV.

This clonotype has only a few counts. This clone may be a read error of a much larger clone one base away. This chain's CDR3 is CASTNVAGGADTQYF. In nucleotides, the CDR3 is TGCGCCAGCACCAACGTAGCGGGAGGCGCAGATACGCAGTATTTT. The V and J genes are TRBV5-1 and TRBJ2-3; 10 bases agree with TRBD2. This CDR3 contains 15 residues. Trimming cost V 6 bases and J 4 bases; bases outside gene matches: 8. The germline V gene has CDR1 SGHRS and CDR2 YFSETQ.

As for this clonotype: The conserved phenylalanine or tryptophan is not found at the CDR3 terminus, so this likely reflects a read error. V is TRBV19 and J is TRBJ1-1; 10 bases map to TRBD1. The CDR3 extends over 16 amino acids. Germline CDR1 and CDR2: LNHDA and SQIVND (reference sequence). CDR3: CTSSILGQGMNAEAFV. The DNA for the CDR3 is TGTACCAGTAGTATCCTGGGACAGGGGATGAACGCTGAAGCTTTCGTT.

Concerning this clonotype: At one end, the junction sequence differs from germline, possibly due to a read error. V gene TRBV11-2 combines with J gene TRBJ1-2; D remains unclear. Germline V gene sequence: CDR1 SGHAT, CDR2 FQNNGV. CDR3 length equals 13 residues. In nucleotides, the CDR3 is TGTGCCAGCAGCTTAACGGCTAACTATGACTACACCTTC. Translating it yields CASSLTANYDYTF. Drawing the rest from reference TRBV11-2 and TRBJ1-2, the complete variable domain is EAGVAQSPRYKIIEKRQSVAFWCNPISGHATLYWYQQILGQGPKLLIQFQNNGVVDDSQLPKDRFSAERLKGVDSTLKIQPAKLEDSAVYLCASSLTANYDYTFGSGTRLTVV.

The V call is TRBV19, the J call TRBJ1-5; no reliable D call. This CDR3 contains 15 residues. Germline V gene data show CDR1 as LNHDA and CDR2 as SQIVND (reference sequence). The V end was cut by 1 base, the J end by 6 bases, with 13 bases between. The CDR3 nucleotides are TGTGCCAGTAGTATAGTACCGGGCTCGCCTCAGCCCCAGCATTTT. It codes for CASSIVPGSPQPQHF.

This clonotype has a handful of counts. This sequence may be a read error, since a much larger clone differs from it by one base. The rearrangement uses TRBV4-1 and TRBJ2-1, with D perhaps TRBD1 or TRBD2 (5 bases each). This CDR3 is 17 amino acids long. The germline V gene has CDR1 MGHRA and CDR2 YSYEKL. The chain's CDR3 is CASSQHPGPRGYNEQLF. CDR3 coding DNA: TGCGCCAGCAGCCAGCATCCGGGACCCCGAGGATACAATGAGCAGTTATTC.

As concerns this clonotype: At one boundary the junction diverges from the germline segment, which might be a read error. V usage is TRBV11-2 and J usage is TRBJ2-5; TRBD1 matches 7 bases. Germline CDR1 SGHAT, CDR2 FQNNGV. The CDR3 is made up of 16 amino acids. CDR3 region: CASSAPTGPRQETQYF. The DNA of the CDR3 is TGTGCCAGCAGTGCCCCGACAGGGCCTCGTCAAGAGACCCAGTATTTC.

Turning to this clonotype: A read error may produce the germline difference seen at one junction end. This chain links TRBV11-2 with TRBJ2-5; no clear D. Germline assignment: CDR1 SGHAT and CDR2 FQNNGV. This CDR3 contains 13 residues. This CDR3 is CTSSLVQEETQYF. CDR3 in DNA: TGTACCAGCAGCTTAGTTCAGGAAGAGACTCAGTACTTC. The full variable domain, its missing parts supplied by reference TRBV11-2 and TRBJ2-5, is EAGVAQSPRYKIIEKRQSVAFWCNPISGHATLYWYQQILGQGPKLLIQFQNNGVVDDSQLPKDRFSAERLKGVDSTLKIQPAKLEDSAVYLCTSSLVQEETQYFGPGTRLLVL.

As for this clonotype: A read error is likely, as this CDR3 ends without the conserved phenylalanine or tryptophan. The V call is TRBV9, the J call TRBJ2-5; maybe TRBD2 (5 bases). Deletions cut 0 bases from V and 4 bases from J, with 10 bases between. In germline, CDR1 is SGDLS, CDR2 YYNGEE. This CDR3 spans 14 amino acids. The CDR3 protein is CASSVGLEGETQYV. DNA for the CDR3: TGTGCCAGCAGCGTAGGCCTCGAGGGAGAGACCCAGTACGTC.

The chain is built from TRBV13 and TRBJ1-5, with a possible D match to TRBD1 (5 bases). The V end was cut by 10 bases, the J end by 1 base, with 23 bases between. CDR1 and CDR2 (germline): PRHDT, FYEKMQ (reference sequence). This CDR3 spans 17 amino acids. In DNA, the CDR3 is TGTGCCAACAGATTAGGGCGTCAGGGAGCGAGCAATCAGCCCCAGCATTTT. The encoded protein is CANRLGRQGASNQPQHF.

The chain employs TRBV20-1 and TRBJ2-5, with 9 nucleotides matching TRBD2. The CDR3 is made up of 16 amino acids. The V segment lost 7 bases and the J segment 2 bases; nucleotides outside the gene matches: 14. In germline, CDR1 is DFQATT, CDR2 SNEGSKA (reference sequence). In DNA form, the CDR3 reads TGCAGTGTTACCAACGTAGCGGGAGAAGTACAAGAGACCCAGTACTTC. The encoded protein is CSVTNVAGEVQETQYF.

As for this clonotype: Compared with germline, one end of the junction differs, possibly owing to a read error. J is TRBJ2-3 and V is TRBV6-9, with D possibly TRBD1 on 6 matching bases. Germline CDR1 is MNHGY and CDR2 is SVAAGI. This CDR3 is 16 amino acids long. CDR3 loop: CAGSLASGHGSDTQYF. In nucleotides, the CDR3 is TGTGCCGGCAGTCTAGCCTCGGGACACGGCTCTGATACGCAGTATTTT.